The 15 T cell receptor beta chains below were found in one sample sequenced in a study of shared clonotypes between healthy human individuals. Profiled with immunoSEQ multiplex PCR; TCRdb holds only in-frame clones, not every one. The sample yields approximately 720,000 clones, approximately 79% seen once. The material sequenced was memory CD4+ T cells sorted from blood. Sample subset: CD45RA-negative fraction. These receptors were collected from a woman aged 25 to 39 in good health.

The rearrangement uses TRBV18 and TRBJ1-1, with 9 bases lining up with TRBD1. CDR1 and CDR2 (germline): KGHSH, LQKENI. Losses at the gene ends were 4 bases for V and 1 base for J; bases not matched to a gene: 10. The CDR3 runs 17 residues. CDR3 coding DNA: TGTGCCAGCTCACTGACAGGGGGGACTTTAGGGAACACTGAAGCTTTCTTT. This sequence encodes CASSLTGGTLGNTEAFF.

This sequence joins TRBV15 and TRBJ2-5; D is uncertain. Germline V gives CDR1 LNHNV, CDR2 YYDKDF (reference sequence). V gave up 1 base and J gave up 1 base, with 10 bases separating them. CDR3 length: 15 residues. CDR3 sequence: CATSRVPQLQETQYF. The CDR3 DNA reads TGTGCCACCAGCAGAGTCCCGCAGCTCCAAGAGACCCAGTACTTC.

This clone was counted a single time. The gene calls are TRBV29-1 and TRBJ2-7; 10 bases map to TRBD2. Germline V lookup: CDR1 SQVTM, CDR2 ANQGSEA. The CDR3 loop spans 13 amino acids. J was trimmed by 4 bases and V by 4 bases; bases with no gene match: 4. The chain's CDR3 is CSVGPSGSYEQYF. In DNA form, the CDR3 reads TGCAGCGTTGGCCCTAGCGGGAGTTACGAGCAGTACTTC.

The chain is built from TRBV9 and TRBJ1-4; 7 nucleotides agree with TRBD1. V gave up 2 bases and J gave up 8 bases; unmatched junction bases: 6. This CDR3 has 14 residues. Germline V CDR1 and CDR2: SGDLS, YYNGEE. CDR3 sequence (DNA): TGTGCCAGCAGCGTCCGACAGGGTGGCGAAAAACTGTTTTTT. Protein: CASSVRQGGEKLFF.

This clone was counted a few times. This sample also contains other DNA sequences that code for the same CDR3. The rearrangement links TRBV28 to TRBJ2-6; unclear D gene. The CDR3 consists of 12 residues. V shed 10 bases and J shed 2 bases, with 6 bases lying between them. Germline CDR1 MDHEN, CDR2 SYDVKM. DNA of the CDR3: TGTGCCACCAGGACTGGGGCCAACGTCCTGACTTTC. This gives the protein CATRTGANVLTF.

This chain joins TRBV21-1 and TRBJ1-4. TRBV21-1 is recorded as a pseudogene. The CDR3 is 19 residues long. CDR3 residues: CASISQETGLSATNEKLFF. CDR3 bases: TGTGCCAGCATCTCTCAGGAGACGGGTTTATCCGCAACTAATGAAAAACTGTTTTTT.

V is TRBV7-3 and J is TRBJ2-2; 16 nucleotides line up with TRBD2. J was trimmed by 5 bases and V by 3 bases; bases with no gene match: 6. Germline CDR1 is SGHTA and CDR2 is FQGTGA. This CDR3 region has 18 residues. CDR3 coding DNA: TGTGCCAGCAGCTTGGGACTAGCGGGAGGGCCTAGGACCGGGGAGCTGTTTTTT. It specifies CASSLGLAGGPRTGELFF.

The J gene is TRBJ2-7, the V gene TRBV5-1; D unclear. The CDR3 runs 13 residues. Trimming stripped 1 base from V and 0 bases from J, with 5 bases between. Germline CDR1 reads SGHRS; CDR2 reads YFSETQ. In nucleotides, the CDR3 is TGCGCCAGCAGCTTGTTGACCTCCTACGAGCAGTACTTC. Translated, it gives CASSLLTSYEQYF.

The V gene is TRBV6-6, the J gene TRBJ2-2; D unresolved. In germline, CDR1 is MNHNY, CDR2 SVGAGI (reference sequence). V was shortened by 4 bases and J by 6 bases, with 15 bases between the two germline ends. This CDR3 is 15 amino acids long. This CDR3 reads CASSSGFLFPGELFF. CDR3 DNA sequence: TGTGCCAGCAGTTCTGGGTTTTTGTTCCCCGGGGAGCTGTTTTTT.

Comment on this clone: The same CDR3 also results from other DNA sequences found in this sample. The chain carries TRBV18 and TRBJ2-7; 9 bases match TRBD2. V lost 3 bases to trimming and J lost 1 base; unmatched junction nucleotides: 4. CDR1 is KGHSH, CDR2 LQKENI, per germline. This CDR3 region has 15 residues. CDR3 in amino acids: CASSPGAGGSYEQYF. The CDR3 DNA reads TGTGCCAGCTCACCCGGAGCGGGAGGTTCCTACGAGCAGTACTTC.

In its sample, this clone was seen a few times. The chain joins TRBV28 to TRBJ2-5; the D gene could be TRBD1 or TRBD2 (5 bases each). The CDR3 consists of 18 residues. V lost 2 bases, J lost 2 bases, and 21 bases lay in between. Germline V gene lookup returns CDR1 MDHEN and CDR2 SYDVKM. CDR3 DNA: TGTGCCAGCAGTTTAATAGGGGTTGCACTAGGCCGACAAGAGACCCAGTACTTC. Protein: CASSLIGVALGRQETQYF. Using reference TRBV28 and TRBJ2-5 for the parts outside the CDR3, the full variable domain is DVKVTQSSRYLVKRTGEKVFLECVQDMDHENMFWYRQDPGLGLRLIYFSYDVKMKEKGDIPEGYSVSREKKERFSLILESASTNQTSMYLCASSLIGVALGRQETQYFGPGTRLLVL.

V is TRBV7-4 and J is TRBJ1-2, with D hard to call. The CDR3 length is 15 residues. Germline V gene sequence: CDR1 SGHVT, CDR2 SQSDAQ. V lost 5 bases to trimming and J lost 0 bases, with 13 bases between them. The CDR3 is CASSAQQSPNYGYTF. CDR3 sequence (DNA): TGTGCCAGCAGCGCCCAACAGTCCCCTAACTATGGCTACACCTTC.

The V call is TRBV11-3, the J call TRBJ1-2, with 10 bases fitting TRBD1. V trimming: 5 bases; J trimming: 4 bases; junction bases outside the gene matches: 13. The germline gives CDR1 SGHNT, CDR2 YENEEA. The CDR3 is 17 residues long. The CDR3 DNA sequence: TGTGCCAGCAGCCCATGGGACAGGGGAACACTAGGCTATGGCTACACCTTC. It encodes CASSPWDRGTLGYGYTF.

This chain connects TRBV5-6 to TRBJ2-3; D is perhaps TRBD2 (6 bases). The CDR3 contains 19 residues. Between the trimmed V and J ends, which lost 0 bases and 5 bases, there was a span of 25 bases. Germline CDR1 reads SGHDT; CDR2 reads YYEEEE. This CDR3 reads CASSLGSGRLGQGGDTQYF. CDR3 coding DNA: TGTGCCAGCAGCTTGGGTTCAGGGCGGTTAGGCCAGGGAGGAGATACGCAGTATTTT.

For the CDR3, the DNA is TGTGCCAGCAGTGTACAGCTAGAGACCCAGTACTTC. Translating it yields CASSVQLETQYF. The chain combines TRBV2 with TRBJ2-5; D not resolved. Trimming took off 4 bases at V and 4 bases at J, with 7 bases between the two ends. Germline CDR1 reads SNHLY; CDR2 reads FYNNEI. This CDR3 has 12 residues.